Listed below are T cell receptor beta chains from one sample, sequenced in a study of control samples from healthy donors and cancer patients. The data were produced by immunoSEQ multiplex PCR, yet TCRdb's version contains in-frame clones alone and is incomplete. The sample carries around 130,000 clones, roughly 84% recorded once. The specimen was blood. These receptors all come from a man aged 50-60 years in good health. Each CDR3 is given with its conserved first and last residue. The order of the fields is V gene, CDR3 length, D gene, J gene, clone size, CDR3 DNA, CDR3 protein. The D gene is left open where the match is weak. Clone size is stated in some rows and not others, as once, few, many or a class when expanded.

V gene: TRBV28
CDR3 length: 12
D gene: NA
J gene: TRBJ1-1
clone size: NA
CDR3 DNA: TGTGCCAGCAGTTTCAGTACGGCGGGACAACTCTTT
CDR3 protein: CASSFSTAGQLF

V gene: TRBV5-6
CDR3 length: 14
D gene: TRBD1
J gene: TRBJ2-7
clone size: NA
CDR3 DNA: TGTGCCAGCAGCTGGGACAGGGGGACCTACGAGCAGTACTTC
CDR3 protein: CASSWDRGTYEQYF

V gene: TRBV4-1
CDR3 length: 16
D gene: TRBD1
J gene: TRBJ1-4
clone size: NA
CDR3 DNA: TGCGCCAGCAGCCAAGATAGGACAGGGGTAGGCGAAAAACTGTTTTTT
CDR3 protein: CASSQDRTGVGEKLFF

V gene: TRBV5-4
CDR3 length: 14
D gene: NA
J gene: TRBJ1-2
clone size: NA
CDR3 DNA: TGTGCCAGCAGCTTATACAGGACTAACTATGGCTACACCTTC
CDR3 protein: CASSLYRTNYGYTF

V gene: TRBV9
CDR3 length: 15
D gene: TRBD1
J gene: TRBJ1-1
clone size: few
CDR3 DNA: TGTGCCAGCAGCGTAGCGTCAGGGGGCAACACTGAAGCTTTCTTT
CDR3 protein: CASSVASGGNTEAFF

V gene: TRBV9
CDR3 length: 12
D gene: NA
J gene: TRBJ1-1
clone size: NA
CDR3 DNA: TGTGCCAGCAGCCCAAGCCCCGGGTTGGCTTTCTTT
CDR3 protein: CASSPSPGLAFF

V gene: TRBV7-8
CDR3 length: 14
D gene: NA
J gene: TRBJ2-2
clone size: few
CDR3 DNA: TGTGCCAGCAGCTTAGTTGGGAACACCGGGGAGCTGTTTTTT
CDR3 protein: CASSLVGNTGELFF

V gene: TRBV5-1
CDR3 length: 16
D gene: NA
J gene: TRBJ2-3
clone size: NA
CDR3 DNA: TGCGCCAGCAGCTTGGATGCGGGGTTTTTAACAGATACGCAGTATTTT
CDR3 protein: CASSLDAGFLTDTQYF

V gene: TRBV5-1
CDR3 length: 13
D gene: NA
J gene: TRBJ2-2
clone size: NA
CDR3 DNA: TGCGCCAGCAGCCCTTTGCGCACCGGGGAGCTGTTTTTT
CDR3 protein: CASSPLRTGELFF

V gene: TRBV28
CDR3 length: 20
D gene: TRBD2
J gene: TRBJ2-7
clone size: NA
CDR3 DNA: TGTGCCAGCAGTTGGACGGGATATAGCGGGGGAAACTCACGATCCTACGAGCAGTACTTC
CDR3 protein: CASSWTGYSGGNSRSYEQYF

V gene: TRBV5-1
CDR3 length: 15
D gene: NA
J gene: TRBJ2-5
clone size: NA
CDR3 DNA: TGCGCCAGCAGCTTGGTGCCAGGGGTTCAAGAGACCCAGTACTTC
CDR3 protein: CASSLVPGVQETQYF

V gene: TRBV24-1
CDR3 length: 15
D gene: NA
J gene: TRBJ1-6
clone size: NA
CDR3 DNA: TGTGCCACCAGTGACTCGGGGAAGGCTAATTCACCCCTCCACTTT
CDR3 protein: CATSDSGKANSPLHF

V gene: TRBV5-1
CDR3 length: 15
D gene: NA
J gene: TRBJ2-7
clone size: NA
CDR3 DNA: TGCGCCAGCAGCTTGGCAGGGCAGTTCTCCTACGAGCAGTACTTC
CDR3 protein: CASSLAGQFSYEQYF

V gene: TRBV5-1
CDR3 length: 16
D gene: TRBD2
J gene: TRBJ2-2
clone size: NA
CDR3 DNA: TGCGCCAGCAGCTTCGGGCTAGCGGGGGACACCGGGGAGCTGTTTTTT
CDR3 protein: CASSFGLAGDTGELFF

V gene: TRBV7-9
CDR3 length: 18
D gene: NA
J gene: TRBJ1-3
clone size: NA
CDR3 DNA: TGTGCCAGCAGCTCTCTCCGTCTTGAGGGCCTCTCTGGAAACACCATATATTTT
CDR3 protein: CASSSLRLEGLSGNTIYF

V gene: TRBV7-8
CDR3 length: 16
D gene: NA
J gene: TRBJ1-1
clone size: NA
CDR3 DNA: TGTGCCAGCAGCTTACTTTTGACGAACTCGGACACTGAAGCTTTCTTT
CDR3 protein: CASSLLLTNSDTEAFF

V gene: TRBV6-1
CDR3 length: 15
D gene: NA
J gene: TRBJ1-6
clone size: NA
CDR3 DNA: TGTGCCAGCAGTGAAGTTGACGGGGATAATTCACCCCTCCACTTT
CDR3 protein: CASSEVDGDNSPLHF

V gene: TRBV7-9
CDR3 length: 17
D gene: NA
J gene: TRBJ2-1
clone size: once
CDR3 DNA: TGTGCCAGCAGCTCCTACGGGGGGACAGGCGGGTCCAATGAGCAGTTCTTC
CDR3 protein: CASSSYGGTGGSNEQFF

V gene: TRBV6-2/TRBV6-3
CDR3 length: 19
D gene: TRBD2
J gene: TRBJ2-7
clone size: NA
CDR3 DNA: TGTGCCAGCAGTCCCACGCTCTTTAGCGGGGGGGTAGCGGAACACGAGCAGTACTTC
CDR3 protein: CASSPTLFSGGVAEHEQYF

V gene: TRBV29-1
CDR3 length: 14
D gene: NA
J gene: TRBJ2-7
clone size: NA
CDR3 DNA: TGCAGCGTTGACGGTCAGGGACTCGGGTACGAGCAGTACTTC
CDR3 protein: CSVDGQGLGYEQYF

V gene: TRBV12-5
CDR3 length: 14
D gene: TRBD1
J gene: TRBJ2-5
clone size: NA
CDR3 DNA: TGTGCTAGTGGAAGTGGGACAGATCAAGAGACCCAGTACTTC
CDR3 protein: CASGSGTDQETQYF

V gene: TRBV28
CDR3 length: 13
D gene: NA
J gene: TRBJ1-1
clone size: few
CDR3 DNA: TGTGCCAGCCAGCGGGTCCCGGACACTGAAGCTTTCTTT
CDR3 protein: CASQRVPDTEAFF

V gene: TRBV10-3
CDR3 length: 16
D gene: TRBD1
J gene: TRBJ2-1
clone size: once
CDR3 DNA: TGTGCCATCAGTAAACTAACGGGACAGGGATACAATGAGCAGTTCTTC
CDR3 protein: CAISKLTGQGYNEQFF

V gene: TRBV4-2
CDR3 length: 15
D gene: NA
J gene: TRBJ2-1
clone size: NA
CDR3 DNA: TGTGCCAGCAGCCAGACTAGGTCTGGTTACAATGAGCAGTTCTTC
CDR3 protein: CASSQTRSGYNEQFF

V gene: TRBV30
CDR3 length: 11
D gene: NA
J gene: TRBJ1-2
clone size: NA
CDR3 DNA: TGTGCCTGGAGTGTACCGGCCGGCTACACCTTC
CDR3 protein: CAWSVPAGYTF

V gene: TRBV5-1
CDR3 length: 13
D gene: TRBD1
J gene: TRBJ1-2
clone size: once
CDR3 DNA: TGCGCCAGCAGCCTCCGACAGGGTAATAGCTACACCTTC
CDR3 protein: CASSLRQGNSYTF

V gene: TRBV7-9
CDR3 length: 16
D gene: NA
J gene: TRBJ2-3
clone size: NA
CDR3 DNA: TGTGCCAGCAGCTTAGGCCCGGGACTTAGCACAGATACGCAGTATTTT
CDR3 protein: CASSLGPGLSTDTQYF

V gene: TRBV3-1/TRBV3-2
CDR3 length: 14
D gene: TRBD1
J gene: TRBJ1-4
clone size: NA
CDR3 DNA: TGTGCCAGCAGGCGGGACAGTACTAATGAAAAACTGTTTTTT
CDR3 protein: CASRRDSTNEKLFF

V gene: TRBV30
CDR3 length: 16
D gene: TRBD1
J gene: TRBJ2-2
clone size: NA
CDR3 DNA: TGTGCCTGGAGTGTACGGGGGACAGGGGGAACCGGGGAGCTGTTTTTT
CDR3 protein: CAWSVRGTGGTGELFF